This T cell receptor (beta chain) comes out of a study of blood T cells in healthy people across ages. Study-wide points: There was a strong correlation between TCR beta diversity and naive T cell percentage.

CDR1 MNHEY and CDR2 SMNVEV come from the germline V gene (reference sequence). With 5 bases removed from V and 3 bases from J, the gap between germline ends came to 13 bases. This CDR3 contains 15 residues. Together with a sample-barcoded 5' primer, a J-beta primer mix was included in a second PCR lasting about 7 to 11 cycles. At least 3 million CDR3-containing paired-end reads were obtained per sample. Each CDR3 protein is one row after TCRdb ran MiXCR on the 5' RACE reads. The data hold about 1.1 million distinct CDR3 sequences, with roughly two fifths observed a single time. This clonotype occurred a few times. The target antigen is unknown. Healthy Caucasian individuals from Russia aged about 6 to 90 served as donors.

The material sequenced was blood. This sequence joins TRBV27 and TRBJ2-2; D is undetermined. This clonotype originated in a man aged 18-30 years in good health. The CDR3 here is CASSLKGKDTGELFF. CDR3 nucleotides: TGTGCCAGCAGTCTAAAGGGAAAGGACACCGGGGAGCTGTTTTTT.